One and the same sample provided the 26 T cell receptor beta chains below, sequenced in a study of response to subunit inactivated influenza vaccine. TCRdb re-called the RT-PCR reads with MiXCR, one entry per CDR3 protein. The sample lists fewer than 600,000 distinct CDR3 sequences, approximately 7.7% occurring once. The input for sequencing was PBMCs from blood, taken about 24 months after vaccination. These receptors all stem from a man aged 45 to 70 who received an inactivated influenza vaccine.

This clonotype has ten or more counts. The chain carries TRBV12-3 or TRBV12-4 and TRBJ2-3, with 8 positions matching TRBD1. CDR3 size: 15 residues. Trimming took 6 bases from V and 2 from J; bases not matched to a gene: 7. The CDR3 DNA sequence: TGTGCCAGCAGGGAAACAGGGGGTACCACAGATACGCAGTATTTT. Translated: CASRETGGTTDTQYF.

In its sample, this clonotype was seen a few times. This sequence joins TRBV28 and TRBJ1-5; D gene uncertain. Germline lookup yields CDR1 MDHEN and CDR2 SYDVKM. Trimming removed 6 bases at V and 1 base at J, with 1 base between. This CDR3 is built from 11 residues. The chain's CDR3 is CASRSNQPQHF. In DNA form, the CDR3 reads TGTGCCAGCAGAAGCAATCAGCCCCAGCATTTT. The full variable domain, with the rest looked up from reference TRBV28 and TRBJ1-5, is DVKVTQSSRYLVKRTGEKVFLECVQDMDHENMFWYRQDPGLGLRLIYFSYDVKMKEKGDIPEGYSVSREKKERFSLILESASTNQTSMYLCASRSNQPQHFGDGTRLSIL.

This clonotype was picked up one time. V gene TRBV9 combines with J gene TRBJ2-3; 9 bases are a match to TRBD2. The V gene end was trimmed by 4 bases and the J gene end by 4 bases; junction bases not matched to a gene: 13. CDR3 length: 17 residues. Germline CDR1 SGDLS, CDR2 YYNGEE. CDR3 nucleotide sequence: TGTGCCAGCAGCCCGACCTTTGGCGGGGGGGCAGCAGATACGCAGTATTTT. Translating it yields CASSPTFGGGAADTQYF.

This clonotype was counted between two and nine times. The gene calls are TRBV3-1 and TRBJ1-1; possibly TRBD1 for D (6 bases). The CDR3 has 14 residues. V was pared by 4 bases and J by 5 bases, with 14 bases between. Germline assignment: CDR1 LGHDT and CDR2 YNNKEL (reference sequence). The CDR3 DNA is TGTGCCAGCAGCCGAGGGGGGGCGCGGACTGAAGCTTTCTTT. The encoded protein is CASSRGGARTEAFF.

The chain employs TRBV6-1 and TRBJ2-2, with 8 bases that match TRBD1. The CDR3 is made up of 14 amino acids. CDR1 is MNHNS, CDR2 SASEGT, per germline. Trimming cost V 10 bases and J 0 bases; bases outside gene matches: 4. CDR3 nucleotides: TGTGCCACGAAACAGGGGGCGAACACCGGGGAGCTGTTTTTT. This gives the protein CATKQGANTGELFF.

V is TRBV28 and J is TRBJ2-5, with no clear D. Germline-derived CDR1 and CDR2 are MDHEN and SYDVKM. V lost 6 bases and J lost 4, with 9 bases in between. The CDR3 has 12 residues. The CDR3 here is CASSDTLETQYF. In nucleotides, the CDR3 is TGTGCCAGCAGCGACACTTTAGAGACCCAGTACTTC.

In its sample, this clonotype was seen a few times. The chain joins TRBV20-1 to TRBJ1-2; the D gene is possibly TRBD1 (6 bases). CDR3 length: 13 residues. Per germline, CDR1 DFQATT and CDR2 SNEGSKA (reference sequence). V was cut by 5 bases and J by 4 bases, with 14 bases left in between. In DNA form, the CDR3 reads TGCAGTGCTCAACAGGGAGGGGGCTATGGCTACACCTTC. Residues: CSAQQGGGYGYTF.

This clonotype showed up just a few times. This rearrangement joins TRBV28 to TRBJ1-5; D is ambiguous. This CDR3 has 17 amino acids. The V end was cut by 0 bases, the J end by 3 bases, with 15 bases between. Germline assignment: CDR1 MDHEN and CDR2 SYDVKM. The CDR3 DNA sequence: TGTGCCAGCAGTTTATGGAAGGGAGGAAGGGACAATCAGCCCCAGCATTTT. Amino acid sequence: CASSLWKGGRDNQPQHF.

This clonotype was seen ten or more times. The V call is TRBV29-1, the J call TRBJ1-5; D gene uncertain. The CDR3 extends over 14 amino acids. Germline loops: CDR1 SQVTM, CDR2 ANQGSEA. V was trimmed by 4 bases and J by 6 bases, leaving 16 bases between them. The CDR3 sequence is CSVGEGSGGQPQHF. The CDR3 DNA reads TGCAGCGTTGGGGAAGGGAGCGGAGGTCAGCCCCAGCATTTT.

In this sample, this clonotype turned up a few times. A much larger clone differs by one base, so this may be a read error. V and J are TRBV2 and TRBJ2-1; the D is unclear. Germline V gives CDR1 SNHLY, CDR2 FYNNEI. V shed 3 bases and J shed 0 bases, with 9 bases lying between them. This CDR3 has 15 amino acids. CDR3 nucleotides: TGTGCCAGCAGTGAGCGCGGTAGCTCCTACAATGAGCAGTTCTTC. It specifies CASSERGSSYNEQFF.

This clonotype was found a few times. The chain uses TRBV24-1 and TRBJ2-2, with D unresolved. CDR1 and CDR2 (germline): KGHDR, SFDVKD. V was shortened by 3 bases and J by 4 bases, with 5 bases between the two germline ends. The CDR3 spans 13 residues. CDR3: CATSDELTGELFF. CDR3 bases: TGTGCCACCAGTGATGAGCTCACCGGGGAGCTGTTTTTT.

This clonotype showed up many times. The rearrangement uses TRBV20-1 and TRBJ2-7, with 8 bases lining up with TRBD1. With V trimmed by 3 bases and J by 3 bases, 7 bases remained unmatched. This CDR3 has 14 residues. The germline V gene encodes CDR1 DFQATT and CDR2 SNEGSKA (reference sequence). As DNA, the CDR3 is TGCAGTGCTAGGGATCAGGGGGCGTTCTACGAGCAGTACTTC. Residues: CSARDQGAFYEQYF.

The genes are TRBV7-2 and TRBJ2-7; D not certain. CDR3 length equals 13 residues. Per the germline V gene, CDR1 is SGHTA and CDR2 is FQGNSA. Trimming pared 2 bases from V and 4 bases from J, leaving 9 bases between. The DNA of the CDR3 is TGTGCCAGCAGCTTACTCTCCATTTACGAGCAGTACTTC. Its translation: CASSLLSIYEQYF.

This clonotype has at least ten counts. The V call is TRBV4-2, the J call TRBJ2-1; 9 nucleotides line up with TRBD1. In germline, CDR1 is LGHNA, CDR2 YNFKEQ. The CDR3 extends over 12 amino acids. V shed 4 bases, J shed 15 bases, and the junction held 7 bases outside the gene matches. This CDR3 is CASSLGTGSPFF. CDR3 sequence (DNA): TGTGCCAGCAGCCTTGGGACAGGGAGTCCGTTCTTC.

This clonotype appeared a few times. The J gene is TRBJ1-1, the V gene TRBV13; D is unresolved. V lost 4 bases and J 5 bases, leaving 14 bases between the germline ends. Germline values: CDR1 PRHDT, CDR2 FYEKMQ (reference sequence). The CDR3 has 14 amino acids. The CDR3 nucleotides are TGTGCCAGCAGCTCGCCTTGGGCTGGGACTGAAGCTTTCTTT. Its protein product is CASSSPWAGTEAFF.

This clonotype was found many times. The chain employs TRBV4-2 and TRBJ1-2; D is possibly TRBD1 (5 bases). The CDR3 extends over 14 amino acids. Germline CDR1 is LGHNA and CDR2 is YNFKEQ. With 0 bases removed from V and 7 bases from J, the gap between germline ends came to 12 bases. CDR3 protein: CASSQDVRGGGYTF. CDR3 coding DNA: TGTGCCAGCAGCCAAGATGTGAGGGGAGGTGGCTACACCTTC.

Only a few counts were recorded for this clonotype. This chain joins TRBV9 and TRBJ2-3, with TRBD2 as a possible D gene (5 bases). The ends were cut back, 0 bases at V and 0 bases at J, with 14 bases in the middle. Germline CDR1 reads SGDLS; CDR2 reads YYNGEE. This CDR3 is 17 amino acids long. CDR3 sequence: CASSVGGSETSTDTQYF. In DNA, the CDR3 is TGTGCCAGCAGCGTAGGGGGTAGCGAGACTAGCACAGATACGCAGTATTTT.

J is TRBJ2-5 and V is TRBV29-1; perhaps TRBD2 as D (5 bases). Trimming removed 8 bases from V and 1 base from J, with 14 bases in between. The germline V gene has CDR1 SQVTM and CDR2 ANQGSEA. This CDR3 has 13 residues. Here the CDR3 reads CSSDGGSQETQYF. CDR3 nucleotides: TGCAGCAGCGACGGCGGGTCCCAAGAGACCCAGTACTTC.

This chain uses TRBV20-1 with TRBJ2-7; 9 nucleotides align to TRBD1. Germline V gene data show CDR1 as DFQATT and CDR2 as SNEGSKA (reference sequence). CDR3 length: 13 amino acids. V dropped 6 bases and J dropped 5; count of bases not matched to a gene: 8. CDR3 in DNA: TGCAGTGCAGGGGGGACAGGGTACCACGAGCAGTACTTC. Translated: CSAGGTGYHEQYF.

A few counts support this clonotype. The V and J genes are TRBV4-3 and TRBJ2-1; D gene uncertain. Looked up from germline, CDR1 is LGHNA and CDR2 is YSLEER. V lost 3 bases and J lost 10, with 13 bases in between. The CDR3 runs to 13 residues. CDR3 in DNA: TGCGCCAGCAGCCAGAGTGTAGAGGACGAGCAGTTCTTC. Amino acid sequence: CASSQSVEDEQFF.

The chain carries TRBV4-3 and TRBJ2-3, with 8 bases lining up with TRBD2. CDR3 length equals 17 residues. Germline values: CDR1 LGHNA, CDR2 YSLEER. V dropped 1 base and J dropped 6; count of bases not matched to a gene: 12. CDR3 region: CASSQVAREGLGDTQYF. The CDR3 bases are TGCGCCAGCAGCCAAGTTGCCCGGGAGGGCCTGGGGGATACGCAGTATTTT.

This clonotype showed up many times. The chain combines TRBV29-1 with TRBJ2-1; D could derive from TRBD1 or TRBD2 (7 bases each). The V end was cut by 7 bases, the J end by 7 bases, with 23 bases between. Germline lookup yields CDR1 SQVTM and CDR2 ANQGSEA. The CDR3 has 15 residues. CDR3 residues: CSAAGDRGDPNEQFF. The CDR3 region has the DNA TGCAGCGCTGCGGGGGACAGAGGGGACCCTAATGAGCAGTTCTTC.

J is TRBJ1-2 and V is TRBV11-2; D possibly corresponds to TRBD1 (5 bases). The V end was cut by 1 base, the J end by 7 bases, with 13 bases between. This CDR3 region has 14 residues. CDR1 is SGHAT, CDR2 FQNNGV, per germline. DNA for the CDR3: TGTGCCAGCAGCTTAGGGGGCCCCTCGGTTGGCTACACCTTC. Its translation is CASSLGGPSVGYTF.

V is TRBV5-1 and J is TRBJ1-2; D gene uncertain. CDR3 length: 15 residues. V lost 4 bases, J lost 2 bases, and 15 bases lay in between. Germline V CDR1 and CDR2: SGHRS, YFSETQ. The CDR3 bases are TGCGCCAGCAGCCGAAGTCCCGGCAGCAACTATGGCTACACCTTC. Its translation: CASSRSPGSNYGYTF.

This clonotype was observed many times. The germline gene is not matched at one end of the junction; a read error may be the cause. This chain links TRBV4-1 with TRBJ2-2; D not resolved. In germline, CDR1 is MGHRA, CDR2 YSYEKL. This CDR3 is built from 15 residues. The CDR3 DNA is TGCGCCAGCAGACAAGGGATGTACACCACCGGGGAGCTGTTTTTT. Its translation: CASRQGMYTTGELFF.

CDR3 residues: CASSLAQYNEQFF. CDR3 nucleotide sequence: TGTGCCAGCAGCTTAGCGCAGTACAATGAGCAGTTCTTC. This sequence joins TRBV7-9 and TRBJ2-1, with D uncertain. The CDR3 extends over 13 amino acids. V was pared by 0 bases and J by 4 bases, with 4 bases between. The germline CDR1 and CDR2 sequences are SEHNR and FQNEAQ (reference sequence).